This T cell receptor beta chain emerged from a study of T cell responses to AZD1222 COVID-19 vaccine. Study conclusions and caveats: Repertoires were obtained solely post-peak T cell response. Reportedly, nearly half of unique spike TCRs recognized epitopes outside B.1.351/B.1.1.7 mutations.

The sample holds one count of this clone. Its specificity is unknown. Repertoires were generated with immunoSEQ multiplex PCR, while TCRdb's copy carries only in-frame clones and drops some. Of around 180,000 clones listed, around 90% are singletons. The CDR3 loop spans 11 amino acids. Germline lookup yields CDR1 LNHDA and CDR2 SQIVND (reference sequence). Deletions cut 5 bases from V and 7 bases from J, with 6 bases between. The sample in question was peripheral blood, obtained on day 0 of AZD1222 vaccination. The chain joins TRBV19 to TRBJ2-1; D unclear. The clonotype was recovered from an adult in good health. CDR3 coding DNA: TGTGCCAGTAGTCAAGCAAATGAGCAGTTCTTC. It codes for CASSQANEQFF.